This T cell receptor beta chain was documented in a study of blood T cell repertoires in COVID-19. Enrolled through a virtual design, the participants were between 18 and 89 years of age and came from approximately 25 US areas. Cohorts were determined from participant-reported clinical history. Germline V lookup: CDR1 MNHEY, CDR2 SMNVEV (reference sequence). Trimming took 4 bases from V and 3 from J, leaving 3 bases between them. The CDR3 is made up of 12 amino acids. Libraries were prepared by immunoSEQ multiplex PCR; TCRdb keeps only in-frame clonotypes and omits some of them. This sample has around 160,000 clones, with 80% found just once.

The gene calls are TRBV27 and TRBJ2-2, with D hard to call. The sequence derives from a woman aged 55-70 years who had recovered from COVID-19. The specimen was PBMCs or T cells enriched from blood (not recorded which). CDR3 in amino acids: CASSYYTGELFF. In DNA, the CDR3 is TGTGCCAGCAGTTACTACACCGGGGAGCTGTTTTTT.